This T cell receptor (beta chain) was documented in a study of cytomegalovirus exposure and HLA in healthy donors. As for this clone: Its target is unknown.

Vbeta (60) and Jbeta (13) primers were used in the PCR. Sequencing used immunoSEQ multiplex PCR; TCRdb keeps in-frame clones, though not all of them. Altogether over 100,000 clones are present, over 60% being singletons, with the ten largest covering more than 4%. General study findings and limits: Investigators reported 150 to 200 TCR beta chains as tied to cytomegalovirus. In vitro confirmation showed a few CMV-associated chains to be CMV antigen specific.

The TCR sequence derives from a male donor in good health and CMV-seropositive. The material sequenced was PBMCs.

Written as DNA, the CDR3 is TGTGCCAGTAGAAGTGGGGGGACAGGGGTTGATAGGGGCAATCAGCCCCAGCATTTT. Its protein is CASRSGGTGVDRGNQPQHF. The chain couples TRBV19 to TRBJ1-5; the match to TRBD1 covers 10 bases. Germline V gene data show CDR1 as LNHDA and CDR2 as SQIVND (reference sequence). V trimming: 6 bases; J trimming: 2 bases; junction bases outside the gene matches: 16. The CDR3 spans 19 residues. The full variable domain, completed using reference TRBV19 and TRBJ1-5, is DGGITQSPKYLFRKEGQNVTLSCEQNLNHDAMYWYRQDPGQGLRLIYYSQIVNDFQKGDIAEGYSVSREKKESFPLTVTSAQKNPTAFYLCASRSGGTGVDRGNQPQHFGDGTRLSIL.